This T cell receptor beta chain is drawn from a study of beta chain features in type 1 diabetes. This clone came up a few times. The antigen is undetermined. CDR1 is MNHEY, CDR2 SMNVEV, per germline (reference sequence). This CDR3 contains 14 residues. V was cut by 6 bases and J by 4 bases, with 14 bases left in between. Of the isolated RNA, all was reverse transcribed, and so the sequenced material was expressed TCRB transcripts. Here immunoSEQ multiplex PCR was the method, and the copy in TCRdb shows in-frame clones only, minus some. The sample contains under 300,000 clones, around 15% of which appear only once. Study-wide findings and caveats: Any role of HLA type in TCRB rearrangement remained unresolved here. A pattern of fewer insertions and more deletions at VDJ junctions was seen in type 1 diabetes patients. Researchers reported that naive, central memory and Treg TCRB repertoires appeared more similar in patients than in healthy donors. When cDNA is sequenced, cells with high TCR expression could be over-represented. In all four CD4+ subsets, TCRB CDR3 length was significantly, moderately reduced in type 1 diabetes.

This sequence originates from a man under 40 with type 1 diabetes. V and J are TRBV27 and TRBJ2-3; the D is unclear. The sequencing sample was made of naive CD4+ T cells from blood. Written as DNA, the CDR3 is TGTGCCAGCAGGAGGACCCCCTGGTCAGATACGCAGTATTTT. Its protein product is CASRRTPWSDTQYF.